This T cell receptor beta chain was captured by sequencing in a study of blood T cell repertoires in COVID-19 (dated by TCRdb to the early 2020s). General notes on the study: The collaborator samples originated in the United States, Italy and Spain and spanned the acute and convalescent phases of COVID-19. The prospective study material was composed of cDNA or gDNA derived from T cells, B-cell-depleted T cells, or PBMCs. The samples were drawn from two sources: the first 160 participants of the ongoing ImmuneRACE study, and some 1,300 subjects contributed by 6 global collaborators. Nearly every sample came with metadata listing a de-identified subject ID, COVID-19 status, age in years and sex. Subjects who had been exposed to COVID-19, were actively infected with it, or had recovered from it provided the deeply sampled blood TCRbeta repertoires that made up the dataset. Where available, HLA class I and class II types were obtained from metadata supplied by the sample provider rather than from assay-based typing. The repertoires were released in a freely available public database meant as a resource for research on the immune response to SARS-CoV-2. Points the paper makes about the study in general: Clinical and demographic metadata were provided uncurated, with the amount varying by source and participant.

Each collaborating institution followed its own protocols to collect whole blood in K2EDTA tubes. For TCRbeta analysis, collaborators shipped samples as frozen whole blood, isolated PBMCs, or DNA extracted from either of those sample types. As for this clone: Its antigen is unknown. The input lacks base qualities; no much larger clone sits a single base away.

TCRbeta CDR3 regions were amplified from genomic DNA using the immunoSEQ Assay, a bias-controlled multiplex PCR. Per the source publication's procedure: Within the assay, amplification of reference gene primers was used to estimate how many nucleated cells each sample contained. Sequence reads were collapsed and filtered to measure the absolute abundance of every unique TCRbeta CDR3 rearrangement. For each sample, productive Simpson clonality was calculated by taking the square root of Simpson's diversity index across productive rearrangements. TCRdb mirrors the immuneACCESS table, restricted to in-frame sequences. Some clones are absent from its copies; in checked studies, under half trace to an unresolved V gene, and the reason for the others is unknown. V and J calls plus clone size are reproduced from that table; the DNA served to infer D and trimming. The sample has approximately 290,000 clones on record, around 91% of them singletons. Around 12% of the sample comes from the top ten.

Taken from cysteine to phenylalanine, the CDR3 has 18 residues. Only CDR3 DNA remains: 54 bases, in frame from the first base. V lost 0 bases and J lost 0 bases; the stretch between them is 14 bases long. CDR1 and CDR2 are read off the germline V gene as KGHDR and SFDVKD. In this chain, TRBV24-1 is recombined with TRBJ1-3, with the D segment identity uncertain. This receptor was identified in a woman aged 55-75 years with acute or convalescent COVID-19. Sequencing was carried out using peripheral blood. The nucleotides read TGTGCCACCAGTGATTTGGGGTTTGGGCCACGCTCTGGAAACACCATATATTTT. Translated, it gives CATSDLGFGPRSGNTIYF.